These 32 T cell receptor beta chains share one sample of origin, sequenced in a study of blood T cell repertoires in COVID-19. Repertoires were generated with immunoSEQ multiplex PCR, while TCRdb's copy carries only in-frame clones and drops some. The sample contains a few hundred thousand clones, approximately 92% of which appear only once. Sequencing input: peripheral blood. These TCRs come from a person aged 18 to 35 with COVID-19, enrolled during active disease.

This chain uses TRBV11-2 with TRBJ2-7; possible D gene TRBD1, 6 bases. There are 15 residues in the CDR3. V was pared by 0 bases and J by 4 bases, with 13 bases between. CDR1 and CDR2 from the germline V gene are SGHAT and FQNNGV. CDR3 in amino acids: CASSLDLGAVYEQYF. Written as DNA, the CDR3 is TGTGCCAGCAGCTTAGATCTGGGGGCGGTTTACGAGCAGTACTTC.

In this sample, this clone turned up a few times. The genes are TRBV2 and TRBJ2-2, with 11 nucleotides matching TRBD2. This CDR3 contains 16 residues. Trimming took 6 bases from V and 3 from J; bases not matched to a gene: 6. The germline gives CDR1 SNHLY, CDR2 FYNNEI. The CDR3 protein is CASRKLAGVYTGELFF. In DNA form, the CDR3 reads TGTGCCAGCAGGAAACTAGCGGGAGTGTACACCGGGGAGCTGTTTTTT.

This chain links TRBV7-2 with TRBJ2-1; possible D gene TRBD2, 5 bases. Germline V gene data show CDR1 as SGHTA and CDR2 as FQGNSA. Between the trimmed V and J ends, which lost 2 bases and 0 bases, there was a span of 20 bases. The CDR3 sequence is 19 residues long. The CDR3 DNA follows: TGTGCCAGCAGCTTACGAGGCTCGGCAGCGGTAAGCTCCTACAATGAGCAGTTCTTC. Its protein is CASSLRGSAAVSSYNEQFF.

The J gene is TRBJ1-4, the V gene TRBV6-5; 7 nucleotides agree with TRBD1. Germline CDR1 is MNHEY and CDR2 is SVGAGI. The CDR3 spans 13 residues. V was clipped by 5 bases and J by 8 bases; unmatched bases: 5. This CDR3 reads CASSRTGEEKLFF. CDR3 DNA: TGTGCCAGCAGTCGTACAGGGGAAGAAAAACTGTTTTTT.

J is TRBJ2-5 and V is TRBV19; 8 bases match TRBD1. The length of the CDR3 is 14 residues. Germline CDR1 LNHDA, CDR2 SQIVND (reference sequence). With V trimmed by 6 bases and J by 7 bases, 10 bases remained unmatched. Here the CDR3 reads CASSPGRTGRTQYF. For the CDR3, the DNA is TGTGCCAGTAGCCCGGGGAGGACAGGGAGGACCCAGTACTTC. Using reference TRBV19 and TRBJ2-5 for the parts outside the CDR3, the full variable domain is DGGITQSPKYLFRKEGQNVTLSCEQNLNHDAMYWYRQDPGQGLRLIYYSQIVNDFQKGDIAEGYSVSREKKESFPLTVTSAQKNPTAFYLCASSPGRTGRTQYFGPGTRLLVL.

In DNA, the CDR3 is TGCGCCAGCAGTCAGTCCGGGGACATCGGGGACACTGAAGCTTTCTTT. Translated, it gives CASSQSGDIGDTEAFF. The rearrangement uses TRBV23-1 and TRBJ1-1; maybe TRBD1 (6 bases). TRBV23-1 is given ORF status, its function remaining uncertain. The V end lost 3 bases, the J end lost 3 bases, and 17 bases lay between the germline ends. The CDR3 sequence is 16 residues long.

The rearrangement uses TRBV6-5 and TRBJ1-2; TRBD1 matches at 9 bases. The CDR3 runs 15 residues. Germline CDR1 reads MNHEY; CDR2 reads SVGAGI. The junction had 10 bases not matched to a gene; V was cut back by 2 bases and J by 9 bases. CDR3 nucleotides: TGTGCCAGCAGTTACCTACGGGGACAGGGAAAAAGCTACACCTTC. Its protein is CASSYLRGQGKSYTF.

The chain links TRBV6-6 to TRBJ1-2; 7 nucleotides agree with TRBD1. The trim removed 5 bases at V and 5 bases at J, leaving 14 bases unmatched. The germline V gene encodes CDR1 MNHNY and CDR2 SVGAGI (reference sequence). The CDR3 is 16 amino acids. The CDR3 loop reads CASSLGQDDASYGYTF. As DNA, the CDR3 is TGTGCCAGCAGTCTAGGACAGGATGATGCCTCTTATGGCTACACCTTC.

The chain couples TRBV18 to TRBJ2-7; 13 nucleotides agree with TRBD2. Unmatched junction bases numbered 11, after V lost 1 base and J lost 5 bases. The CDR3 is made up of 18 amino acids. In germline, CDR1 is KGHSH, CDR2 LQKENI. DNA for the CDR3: TGTGCCAGCTCACCACGTCCCGGGACTAGCGGGATAACGGACGAGCAGTACTTC. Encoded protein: CASSPRPGTSGITDEQYF.

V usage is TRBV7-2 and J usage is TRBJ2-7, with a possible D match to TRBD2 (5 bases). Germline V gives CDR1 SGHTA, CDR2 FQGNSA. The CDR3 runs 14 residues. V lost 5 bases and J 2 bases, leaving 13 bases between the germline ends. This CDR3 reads CASSPSTGTYEQYF. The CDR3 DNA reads TGTGCCAGCAGCCCCTCGACGGGGACCTACGAGCAGTACTTC.

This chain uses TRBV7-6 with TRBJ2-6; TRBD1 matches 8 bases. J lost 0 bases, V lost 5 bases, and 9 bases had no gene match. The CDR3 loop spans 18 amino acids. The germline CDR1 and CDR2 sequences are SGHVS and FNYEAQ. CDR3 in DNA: TGTGCCAGCAGCCCATCCGGGACAGGAGACTCTGGGGCCAACGTCCTGACTTTC. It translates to CASSPSGTGDSGANVLTF.

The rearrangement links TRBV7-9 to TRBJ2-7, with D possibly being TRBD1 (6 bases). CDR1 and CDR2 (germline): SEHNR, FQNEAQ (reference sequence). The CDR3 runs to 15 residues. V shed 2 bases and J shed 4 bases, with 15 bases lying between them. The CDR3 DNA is TGTGCCAGCAGCTTAAGGGGGATCAGTGGTTACGAGCAGTACTTC. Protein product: CASSLRGISGYEQYF. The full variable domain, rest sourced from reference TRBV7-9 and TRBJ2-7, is DTGVSQNPRHKITKRGQNVTFRCDPISEHNRLYWYRQTLGQGPEFLTYFQNEAQLEKSRLLSDRFSAERPKGSFSTLEIQRTEQGDSAMYLCASSLRGISGYEQYFGPGTRLTVT.

Written as DNA, the CDR3 is TGCGCCAGCAGCGGGGGACTAGCGGGAGTTTCCTGGGCAGATACGCAGTATTTT. Its protein is CASSGGLAGVSWADTQYF. The V call is TRBV5-1, the J call TRBJ2-3, with 14 bases that match TRBD2. V gave up 4 bases and J gave up 4 bases; unmatched junction bases: 11. Germline V gives CDR1 SGHRS, CDR2 YFSETQ. The CDR3 totals 18 residues. Supplemented by reference TRBV5-1 and TRBJ2-3, the full variable domain reads KAGVTQTPRYLIKTRGQQVTLSCSPISGHRSVSWYQQTPGQGLQFLFEYFSETQRNKGNFPGRFSGRQFSNSRSEMNVSTLELGDSALYLCASSGGLAGVSWADTQYFGPGTRLTVL.

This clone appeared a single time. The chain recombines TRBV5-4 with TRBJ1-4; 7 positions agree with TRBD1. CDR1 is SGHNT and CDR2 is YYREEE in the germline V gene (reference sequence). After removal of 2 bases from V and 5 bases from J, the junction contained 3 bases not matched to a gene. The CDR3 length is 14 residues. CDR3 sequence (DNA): TGTGCCAGCAGCTTCCAACAGGGGAATGAAAAACTGTTTTTT. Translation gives CASSFQQGNEKLFF.

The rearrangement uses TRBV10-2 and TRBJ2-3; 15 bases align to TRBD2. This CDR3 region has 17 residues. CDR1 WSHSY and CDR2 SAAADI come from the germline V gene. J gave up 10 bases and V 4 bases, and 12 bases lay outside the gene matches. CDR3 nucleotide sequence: TGCGCCAGCAGTGCGACCGGGACTAGCGGGAGGTCCCCTCCGCAGTATTTT. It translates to CASSATGTSGRSPPQYF.

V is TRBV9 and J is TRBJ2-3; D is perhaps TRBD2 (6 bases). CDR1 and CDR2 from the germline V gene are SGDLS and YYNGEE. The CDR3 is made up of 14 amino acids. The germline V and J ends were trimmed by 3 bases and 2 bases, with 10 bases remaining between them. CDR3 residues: CASSEGLTTDTQYF. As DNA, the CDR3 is TGTGCCAGCAGCGAGGGACTTACCACAGATACGCAGTATTTT.

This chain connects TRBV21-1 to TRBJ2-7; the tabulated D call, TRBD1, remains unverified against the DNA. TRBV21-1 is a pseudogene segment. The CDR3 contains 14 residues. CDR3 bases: TGTGCCAGCAGCAAAGCGCTCAGGGCAGACGAGCAGTACTTC. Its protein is CASSKALRADEQYF.

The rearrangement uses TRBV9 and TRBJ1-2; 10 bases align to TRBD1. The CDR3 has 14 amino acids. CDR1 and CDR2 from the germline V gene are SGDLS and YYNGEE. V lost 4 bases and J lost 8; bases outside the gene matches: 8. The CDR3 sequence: CASSPGTGVRGYTF. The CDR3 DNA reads TGTGCCAGCAGCCCGGGGACAGGGGTAAGGGGCTACACCTTC.

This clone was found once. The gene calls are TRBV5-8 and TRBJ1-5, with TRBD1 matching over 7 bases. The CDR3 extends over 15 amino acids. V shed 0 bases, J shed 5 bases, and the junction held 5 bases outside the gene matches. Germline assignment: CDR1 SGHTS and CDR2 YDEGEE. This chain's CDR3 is CASSLAATGHQPQHF. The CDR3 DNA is TGTGCCAGCAGCTTGGCCGCGACAGGGCATCAGCCCCAGCATTTT.

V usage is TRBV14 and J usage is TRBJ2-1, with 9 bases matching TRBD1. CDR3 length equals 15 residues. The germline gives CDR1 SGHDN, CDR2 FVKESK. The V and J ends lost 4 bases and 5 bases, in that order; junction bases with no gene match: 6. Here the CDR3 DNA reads TGTGCCAGCAGCCCCTGGACAGGGGCAAACAATGAGCAGTTCTTC. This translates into CASSPWTGANNEQFF.

Here the CDR3 reads CASSLGTGANNEQFF. In DNA form, the CDR3 reads TGCGCCAGCAGCTTGGGGACAGGGGCTAACAATGAGCAGTTCTTC. V and J are TRBV5-1 and TRBJ2-1, with 9 bases fitting TRBD1. The trim removed 0 bases at V and 5 bases at J, leaving 3 bases unmatched. CDR3 length: 15 amino acids. The germline gives CDR1 SGHRS, CDR2 YFSETQ.

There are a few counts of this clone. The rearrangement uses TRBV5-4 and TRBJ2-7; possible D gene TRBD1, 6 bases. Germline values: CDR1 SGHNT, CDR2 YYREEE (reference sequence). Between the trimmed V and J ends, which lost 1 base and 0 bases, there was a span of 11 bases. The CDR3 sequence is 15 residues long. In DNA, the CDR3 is TGTGCCAGCAGCTTGCAACAGGGCTTCTCCTACGAGCAGTACTTC. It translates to CASSLQQGFSYEQYF.

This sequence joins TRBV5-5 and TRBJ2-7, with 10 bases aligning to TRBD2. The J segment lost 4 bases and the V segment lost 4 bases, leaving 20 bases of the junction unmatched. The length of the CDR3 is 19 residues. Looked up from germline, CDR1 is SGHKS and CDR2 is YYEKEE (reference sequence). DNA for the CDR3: TGTGCCAGCAGCCCTGATCGGACAGGGAAGCGGGAGGGCATGTACGAGCAGTACTTC. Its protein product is CASSPDRTGKREGMYEQYF.

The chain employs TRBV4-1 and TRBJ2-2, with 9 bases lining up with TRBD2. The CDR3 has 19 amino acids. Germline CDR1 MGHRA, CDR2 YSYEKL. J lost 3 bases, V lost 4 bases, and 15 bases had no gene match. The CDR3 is CASSPAGGISGDHTGELFF. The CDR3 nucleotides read TGCGCCAGCAGCCCAGCGGGAGGAATAAGTGGAGATCACACCGGGGAGCTGTTTTTT.

As DNA, the CDR3 is TGTGCCAGCATCCCCCGCTCTGGAAACACCATATATTTT. It encodes CASIPRSGNTIYF. The V call is TRBV2, the J call TRBJ1-3; the D is unclear. Germline V gene lookup returns CDR1 SNHLY and CDR2 FYNNEI. This CDR3 is 13 amino acids long. V was clipped by 7 bases and J by 0 bases, with 7 bases between them.

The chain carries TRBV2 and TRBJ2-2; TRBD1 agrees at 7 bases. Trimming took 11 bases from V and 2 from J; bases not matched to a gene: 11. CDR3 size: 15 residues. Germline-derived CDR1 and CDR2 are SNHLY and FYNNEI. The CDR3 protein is CALPGDSLNTGELFF. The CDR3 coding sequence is TGTGCCCTTCCCGGGGACAGCCTTAACACCGGGGAGCTGTTTTTT.

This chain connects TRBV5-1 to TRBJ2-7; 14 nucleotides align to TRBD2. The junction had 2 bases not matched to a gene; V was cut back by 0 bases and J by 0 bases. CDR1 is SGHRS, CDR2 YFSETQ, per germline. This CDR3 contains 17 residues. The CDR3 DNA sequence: TGCGCCAGCAGCTTGGGGACTAGCGGGAGGTCCTCCTACGAGCAGTACTTC. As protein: CASSLGTSGRSSYEQYF.

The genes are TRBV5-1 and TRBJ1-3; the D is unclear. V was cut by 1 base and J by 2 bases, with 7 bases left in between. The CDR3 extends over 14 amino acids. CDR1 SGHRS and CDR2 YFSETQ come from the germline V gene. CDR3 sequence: CASSLSEAGNTIYF. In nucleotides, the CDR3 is TGCGCCAGCAGCTTGTCGGAGGCTGGAAACACCATATATTTT.

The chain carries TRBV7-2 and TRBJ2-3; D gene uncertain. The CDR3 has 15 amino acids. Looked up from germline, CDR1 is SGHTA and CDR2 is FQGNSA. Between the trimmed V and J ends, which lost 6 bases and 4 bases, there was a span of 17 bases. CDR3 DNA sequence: TGTGCCAGCAGTCTCCGTGCCCAGTTCTCAGATACGCAGTATTTT. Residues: CASSLRAQFSDTQYF.

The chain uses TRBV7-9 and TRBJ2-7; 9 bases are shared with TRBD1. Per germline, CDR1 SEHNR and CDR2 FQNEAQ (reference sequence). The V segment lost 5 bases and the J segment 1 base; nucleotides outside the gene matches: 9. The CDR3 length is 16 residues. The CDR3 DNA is TGTGCCAGCAGCCCCGCGTCCGGGACAGGGTCCTACGAGCAGTACTTC. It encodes CASSPASGTGSYEQYF.

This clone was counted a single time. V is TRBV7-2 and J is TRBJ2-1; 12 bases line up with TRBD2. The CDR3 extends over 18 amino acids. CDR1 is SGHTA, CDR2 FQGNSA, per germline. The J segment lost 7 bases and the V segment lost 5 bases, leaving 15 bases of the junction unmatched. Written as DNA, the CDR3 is TGTGCCAGCAGCGACTCTTCCCGGACTAGCGGGATTAAGAATGAGCAGTTCTTC. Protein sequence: CASSDSSRTSGIKNEQFF.

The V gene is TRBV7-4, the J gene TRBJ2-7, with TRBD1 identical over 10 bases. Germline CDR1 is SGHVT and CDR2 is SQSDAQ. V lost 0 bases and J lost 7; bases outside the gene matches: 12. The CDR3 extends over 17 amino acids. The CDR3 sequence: CASSLAGTGAMTGEQYF. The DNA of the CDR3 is TGTGCCAGCAGCTTAGCGGGGACAGGGGCAATGACGGGAGAGCAGTACTTC. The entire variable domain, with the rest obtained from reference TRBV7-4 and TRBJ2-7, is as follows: GAGVSQSPRYKVAKRGRDVALRCDSISGHVTLYWYRQTLGQGSEVLTYSQSDAQRDKSGRPSGRFSAERPERSVSTLKIQRTEQGDSAVYLCASSLAGTGAMTGEQYFGPGTRLTVT.